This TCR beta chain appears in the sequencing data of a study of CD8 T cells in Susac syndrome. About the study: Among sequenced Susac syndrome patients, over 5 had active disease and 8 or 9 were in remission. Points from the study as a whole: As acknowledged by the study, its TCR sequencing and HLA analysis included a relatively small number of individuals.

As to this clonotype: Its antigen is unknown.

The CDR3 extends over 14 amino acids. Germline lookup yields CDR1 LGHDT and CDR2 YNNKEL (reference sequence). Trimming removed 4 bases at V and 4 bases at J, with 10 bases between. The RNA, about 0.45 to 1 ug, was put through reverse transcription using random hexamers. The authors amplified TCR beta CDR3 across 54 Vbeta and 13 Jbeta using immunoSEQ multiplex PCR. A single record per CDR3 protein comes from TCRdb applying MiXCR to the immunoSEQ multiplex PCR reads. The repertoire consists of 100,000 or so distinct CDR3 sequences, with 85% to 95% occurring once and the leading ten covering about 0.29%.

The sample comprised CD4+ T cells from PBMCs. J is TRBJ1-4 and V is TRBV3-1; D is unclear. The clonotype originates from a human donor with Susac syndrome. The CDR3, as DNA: TGTGCCAGCAGCCTTAGGGCAGGTAATGAAAAACTGTTTTTT. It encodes CASSLRAGNEKLFF.